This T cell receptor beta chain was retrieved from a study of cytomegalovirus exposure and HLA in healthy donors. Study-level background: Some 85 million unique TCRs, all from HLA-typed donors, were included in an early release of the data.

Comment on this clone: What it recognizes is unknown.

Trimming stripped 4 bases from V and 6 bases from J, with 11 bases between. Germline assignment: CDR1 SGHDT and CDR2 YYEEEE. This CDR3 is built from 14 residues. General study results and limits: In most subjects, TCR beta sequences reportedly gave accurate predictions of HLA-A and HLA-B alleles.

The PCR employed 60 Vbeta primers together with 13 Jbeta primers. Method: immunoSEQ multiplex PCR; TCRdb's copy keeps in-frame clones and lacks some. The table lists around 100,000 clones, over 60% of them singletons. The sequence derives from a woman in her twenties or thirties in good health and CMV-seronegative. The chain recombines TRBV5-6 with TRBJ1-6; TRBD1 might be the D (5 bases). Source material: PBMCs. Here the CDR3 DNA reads TGTGCCAGCAGCAGAACACAGGTTAATTCACCCCTCCACTTT. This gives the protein CASSRTQVNSPLHF.